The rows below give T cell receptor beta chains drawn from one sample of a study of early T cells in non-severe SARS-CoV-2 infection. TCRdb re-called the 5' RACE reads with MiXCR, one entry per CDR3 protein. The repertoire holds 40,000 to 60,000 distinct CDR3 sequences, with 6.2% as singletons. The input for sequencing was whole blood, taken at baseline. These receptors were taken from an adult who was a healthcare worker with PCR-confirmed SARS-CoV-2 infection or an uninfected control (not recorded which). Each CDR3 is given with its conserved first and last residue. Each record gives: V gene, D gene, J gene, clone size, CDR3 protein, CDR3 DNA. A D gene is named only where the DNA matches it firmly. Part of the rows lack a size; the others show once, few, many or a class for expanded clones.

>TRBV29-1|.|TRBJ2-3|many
CSVGRDRDTQYF
TGCAGCGTGGGCAGGGACCGGGATACGCAGTATTTT
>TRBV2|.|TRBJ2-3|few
CASSEANIYATQYF
TGTGCCAGCAGTGAAGCGAATATTTACGCTACGCAGTATTTT
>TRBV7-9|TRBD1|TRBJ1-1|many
CASSSPGQVNTEAFF
TGTGCCAGCAGCTCGCCGGGACAGGTAAACACTGAAGCTTTCTTT
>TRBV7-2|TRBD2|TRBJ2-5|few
CASSLLAGQETQYF
TGTGCCAGCAGCTTACTAGCGGGACAAGAGACCCAGTACTTC
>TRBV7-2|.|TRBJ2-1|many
CASSLVVVHNEQFF
TGTGCCAGCAGCTTAGTTGTGGTTCACAATGAGCAGTTCTTC
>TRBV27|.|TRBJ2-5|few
CASSRGAEETQYF
TGTGCCAGCAGTCGGGGGGCCGAGGAGACCCAGTACTTC
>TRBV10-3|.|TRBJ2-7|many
CAISEIVGFGEQYF
TGTGCCATCAGTGAGATAGTAGGGTTCGGGGAGCAGTACTTC
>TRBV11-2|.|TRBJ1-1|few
CASREGTEAFF
TGTGCCAGCAGAGAGGGCACTGAAGCTTTCTTT
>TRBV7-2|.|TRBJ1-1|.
CASSLSQGVTEAFF
TGTGCCAGCAGCTTATCCCAGGGAGTGACTGAAGCTTTCTTT
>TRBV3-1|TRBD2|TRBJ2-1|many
CASSQGAAGGPGEFF
TGTGCCAGCAGCCAAGGAGCGGCGGGAGGGCCGGGGGAGTTCTTC
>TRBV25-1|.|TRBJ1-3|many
CASSVGGGGNTIYF
TGTGCCAGCAGTGTCGGGGGAGGTGGAAACACCATATATTTT
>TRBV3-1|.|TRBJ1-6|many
CASSQEDRYNSPLHF
TGTGCCAGCAGCCAAGAGGACAGATATAATTCACCCCTCCACTTT
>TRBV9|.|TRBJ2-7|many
CASSSRVGADEQYF
TGTGCCAGCAGCTCCCGCGTAGGGGCCGACGAGCAGTACTTC
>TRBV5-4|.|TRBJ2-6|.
CASSQPTGTGANVLTF
TGTGCCAGCAGCCAGCCTACAGGGACTGGGGCCAACGTCCTGACTTTC
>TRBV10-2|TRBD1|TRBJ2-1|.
CASSEAKRQGRREQFF
TGCGCCAGCAGTGAGGCTAAAAGACAGGGCCGAAGGGAGCAGTTCTTC
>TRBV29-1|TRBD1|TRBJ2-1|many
CSVEGLGTGFYNEQFF
TGCAGCGTTGAAGGGCTCGGGACAGGGTTTTACAATGAGCAGTTCTTC
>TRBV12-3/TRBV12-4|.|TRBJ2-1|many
CASSLGQYNEQFF
TGTGCCAGCAGTTTAGGTCAATACAATGAGCAGTTCTTC
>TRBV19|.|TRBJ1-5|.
CASSIDTGRNQPQHF
TGTGCCAGTAGTATAGATACAGGGAGGAATCAGCCCCAGCATTTT
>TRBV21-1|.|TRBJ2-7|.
CASSRAGRTTYEQYF
TGTGCCAGCAGCCGGGCCGGCCGGACAACCTACGAGCAGTACTTC
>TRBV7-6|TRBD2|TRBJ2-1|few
CASSLAGGPMGEQFF
TGTGCCAGCAGCTTAGCGGGAGGGCCAATGGGTGAGCAGTTCTTC
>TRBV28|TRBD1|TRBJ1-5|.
CASRRDRGGNQPQHF
TGTGCCAGCAGAAGGGACAGGGGAGGCAATCAGCCCCAGCATTTT
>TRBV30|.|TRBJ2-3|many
CAWSPRDVSTDTQYF
TGTGCCTGGAGCCCCCGAGACGTCAGCACAGATACGCAGTATTTT
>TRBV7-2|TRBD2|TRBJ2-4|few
CASSLGLAAENIQYF
TGTGCCAGCAGCTTAGGACTAGCGGCTGAAAACATTCAGTACTTC
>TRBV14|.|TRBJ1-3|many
CASSHRATGNTIYF
TGTGCCAGCAGCCACAGGGCGACTGGAAACACCATATATTTT
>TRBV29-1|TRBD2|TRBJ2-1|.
CSVRGTSSYNEQFF
TGCAGCGTCCGGGGGACTAGCTCCTACAATGAGCAGTTCTTC
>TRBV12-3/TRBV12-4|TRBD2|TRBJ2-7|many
CASSFSGSLYEQYF
TGTGCCAGCAGTTTTAGCGGGAGTTTGTACGAGCAGTACTTC
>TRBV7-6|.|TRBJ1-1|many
CASSLSPAEAFF
TGTGCCAGCAGCTTATCACCGGCGGAAGCTTTCTTT
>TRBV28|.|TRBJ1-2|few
CASSLGWGGNYGYTF
TGTGCCAGCAGTTTAGGTTGGGGCGGAAACTATGGCTACACCTTC
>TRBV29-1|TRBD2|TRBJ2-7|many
CSVPLAGSYEQYF
TGCAGCGTTCCCCTAGCGGGGTCCTACGAGCAGTACTTC
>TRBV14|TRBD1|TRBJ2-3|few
CASSFDRGLTDTQYF
TGTGCCAGCAGCTTCGACAGGGGCCTCACAGATACGCAGTATTTT
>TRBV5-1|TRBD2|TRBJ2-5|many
CASSLLADQETQYF
TGCGCCAGCAGCTTACTAGCGGACCAAGAGACCCAGTACTTC
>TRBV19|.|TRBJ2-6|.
CASNSKDVLTF
TGTGCCAGTAACAGCAAGGACGTCCTGACTTTC
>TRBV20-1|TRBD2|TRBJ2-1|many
CSARGGLVIDNEQFF
TGCAGTGCTAGAGGGGGACTAGTTATCGACAATGAGCAGTTCTTC
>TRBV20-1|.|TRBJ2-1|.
CSARVPGGGVYNEQFF
TGCAGTGCTAGAGTCCCCGGTGGCGGGGTCTACAATGAGCAGTTCTTC
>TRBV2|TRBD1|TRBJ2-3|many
CASSQDRVTDTQYF
TGTGCCAGCAGTCAGGACAGGGTCACAGATACGCAGTATTTT
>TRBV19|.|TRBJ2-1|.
CASSNRDEQFF
TGTGCCAGTAGCAACAGGGATGAGCAGTTCTTC
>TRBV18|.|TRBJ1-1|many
CASSPSGTEAFF
TGTGCCAGCTCACCATCGGGGACTGAAGCTTTCTTT
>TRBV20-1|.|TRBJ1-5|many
CSAREGQGNQPQHF
TGCAGTGCCCGAGAGGGGCAAGGCAATCAGCCCCAGCATTTT
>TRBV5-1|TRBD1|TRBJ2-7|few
CASRPTGGETPYEQYF
TGCGCCAGCAGACCCACAGGGGGCGAGACCCCCTACGAGCAGTACTTC
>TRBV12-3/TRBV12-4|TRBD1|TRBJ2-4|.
CASSSGGTAILAKNIQYF
TGTGCCAGCAGCTCCGGTGGGACAGCGATACTAGCCAAAAACATTCAGTACTTC
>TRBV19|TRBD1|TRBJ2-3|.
CASRGTGYASTDTQYF
TGTGCCAGTCGGGGGACAGGGTATGCTAGCACAGATACGCAGTATTTT
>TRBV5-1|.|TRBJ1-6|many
CASSLPSLLSPLHF
TGCGCCAGCAGCCTACCGTCGCTGCTCAGTCCCCTCCACTTT
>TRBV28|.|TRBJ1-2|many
CASNALGGANYGYTF
TGTGCCAGCAATGCCCTGGGGGGGGCTAACTATGGCTACACCTTC
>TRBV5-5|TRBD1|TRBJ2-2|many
CASHQQGAQTGELFF
TGTGCCAGCCACCAACAGGGGGCGCAAACCGGGGAGCTGTTTTTT
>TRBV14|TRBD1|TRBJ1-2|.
CASSSPGQGTYFGYTF
TGTGCCAGCAGCTCTCCGGGACAGGGGACTTATTTTGGCTACACCTTC
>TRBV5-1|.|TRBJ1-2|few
CASSLDSDWGYTF
TGCGCCAGCAGCTTGGATTCCGATTGGGGCTACACCTTC
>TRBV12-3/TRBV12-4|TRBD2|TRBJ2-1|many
CASSLAGDSYNEQFF
TGTGCCAGCAGTCTAGCGGGCGACTCCTACAATGAGCAGTTCTTC
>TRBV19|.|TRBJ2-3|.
CASSAGQGITDTQYF
TGTGCCAGTAGTGCGGGGCAGGGGATAACAGATACGCAGTATTTT
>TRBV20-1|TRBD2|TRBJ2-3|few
CSAVASGQNTDTQYF
TGCAGTGCTGTCGCTAGCGGGCAAAACACAGATACGCAGTATTTT
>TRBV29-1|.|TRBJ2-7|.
CSARLLSSYEQYF
TGCAGCGCAAGACTGTTAAGCTCCTACGAGCAGTACTTC
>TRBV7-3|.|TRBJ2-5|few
CASSLVGRETQYF
TGTGCCAGCAGCTTAGTTGGTCGGGAGACCCAGTACTTC
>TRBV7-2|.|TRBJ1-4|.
CASSLGGGKLFF
TGTGCCAGCAGCTTAGGGGGAGGAAAACTGTTTTTT